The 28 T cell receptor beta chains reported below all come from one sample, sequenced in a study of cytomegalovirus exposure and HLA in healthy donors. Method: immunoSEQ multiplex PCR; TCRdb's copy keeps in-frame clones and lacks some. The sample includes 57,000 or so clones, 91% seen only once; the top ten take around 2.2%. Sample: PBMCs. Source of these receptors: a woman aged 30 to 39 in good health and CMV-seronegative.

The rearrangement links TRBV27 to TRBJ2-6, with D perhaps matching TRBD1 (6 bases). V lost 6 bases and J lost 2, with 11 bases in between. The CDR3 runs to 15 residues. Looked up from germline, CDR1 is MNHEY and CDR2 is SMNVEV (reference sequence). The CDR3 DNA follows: TGTGCCAGCAGCCAGGGGTCTGCTGGGGCCAACGTCCTGACTTTC. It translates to CASSQGSAGANVLTF.

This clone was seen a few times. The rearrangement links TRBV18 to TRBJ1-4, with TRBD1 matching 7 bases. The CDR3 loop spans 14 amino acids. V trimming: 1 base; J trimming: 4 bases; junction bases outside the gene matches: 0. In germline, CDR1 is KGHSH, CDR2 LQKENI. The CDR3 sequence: CASSPRDSNEKLFF. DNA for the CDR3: TGTGCCAGCTCACCACGGGACAGTAATGAAAAACTGTTTTTT.

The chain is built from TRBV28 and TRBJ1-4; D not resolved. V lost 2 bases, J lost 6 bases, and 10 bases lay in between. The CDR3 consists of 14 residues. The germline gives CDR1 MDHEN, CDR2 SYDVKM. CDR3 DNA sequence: TGTGCCAGCAGTTTAAGAGGCACCCATGAAAAACTGTTTTTT. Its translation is CASSLRGTHEKLFF.

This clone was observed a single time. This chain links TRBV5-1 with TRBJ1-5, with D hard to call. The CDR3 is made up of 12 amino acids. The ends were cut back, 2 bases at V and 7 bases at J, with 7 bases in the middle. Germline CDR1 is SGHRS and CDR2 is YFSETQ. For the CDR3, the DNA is TGCGCCAGCAGCTTCGAGGGCCAGCCCCAGCATTTT. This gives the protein CASSFEGQPQHF. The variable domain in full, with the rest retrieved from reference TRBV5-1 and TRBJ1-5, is KAGVTQTPRYLIKTRGQQVTLSCSPISGHRSVSWYQQTPGQGLQFLFEYFSETQRNKGNFPGRFSGRQFSNSRSEMNVSTLELGDSALYLCASSFEGQPQHFGDGTRLSIL.

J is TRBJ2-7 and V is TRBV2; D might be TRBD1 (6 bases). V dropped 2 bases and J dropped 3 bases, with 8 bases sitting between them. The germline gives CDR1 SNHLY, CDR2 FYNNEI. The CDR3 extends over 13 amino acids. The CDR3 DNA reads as TGTGCCAGCAGTGAATTGGGACACTACGAGCAGTACTTC. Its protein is CASSELGHYEQYF.

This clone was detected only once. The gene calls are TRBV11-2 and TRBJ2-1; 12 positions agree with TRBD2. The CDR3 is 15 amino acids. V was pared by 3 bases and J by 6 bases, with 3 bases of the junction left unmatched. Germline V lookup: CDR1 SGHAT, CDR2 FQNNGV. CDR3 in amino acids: CASSFQTSGSNEQFF. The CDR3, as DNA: TGTGCCAGCAGCTTTCAGACTAGCGGGAGCAATGAGCAGTTCTTC.

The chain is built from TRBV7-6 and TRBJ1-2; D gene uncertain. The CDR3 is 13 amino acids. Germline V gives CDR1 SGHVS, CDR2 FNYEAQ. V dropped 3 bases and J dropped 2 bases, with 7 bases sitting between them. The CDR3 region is CASSLEGNYGYTF. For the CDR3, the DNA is TGTGCCAGCAGCTTGGAGGGAAACTATGGCTACACCTTC.

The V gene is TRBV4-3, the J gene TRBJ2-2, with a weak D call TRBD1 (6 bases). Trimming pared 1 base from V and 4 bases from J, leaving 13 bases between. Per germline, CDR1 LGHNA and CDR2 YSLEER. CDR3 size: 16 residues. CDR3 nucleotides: TGCGCCAGCAGCCAAGCACAGGGAGTTGGCACCGGGGAGCTGTTTTTT. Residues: CASSQAQGVGTGELFF.

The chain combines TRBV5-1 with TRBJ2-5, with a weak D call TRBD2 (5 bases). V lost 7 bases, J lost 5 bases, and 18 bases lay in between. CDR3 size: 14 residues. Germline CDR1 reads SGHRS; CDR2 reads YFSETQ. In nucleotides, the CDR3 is TGCGCCAGCGGAAGGACTCTGGGTGGGGAGACCCAGTACTTC. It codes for CASGRTLGGETQYF.

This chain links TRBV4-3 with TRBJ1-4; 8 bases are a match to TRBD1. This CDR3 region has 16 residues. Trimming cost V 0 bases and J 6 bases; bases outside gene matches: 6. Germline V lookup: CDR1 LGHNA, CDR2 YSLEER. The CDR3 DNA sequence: TGCGCCAGCAGCCAAGATCGTGGGACAGGAGATGAAAAACTGTTTTTT. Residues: CASSQDRGTGDEKLFF.

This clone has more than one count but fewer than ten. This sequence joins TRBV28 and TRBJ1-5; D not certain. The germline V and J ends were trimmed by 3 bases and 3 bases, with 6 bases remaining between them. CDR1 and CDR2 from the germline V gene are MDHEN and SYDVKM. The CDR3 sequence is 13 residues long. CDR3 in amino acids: CASSFRFNQPQHF. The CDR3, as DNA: TGTGCCAGCAGTTTCCGTTTCAATCAGCCCCAGCATTTT.

The CDR3 bases are TGTGCCAGCAGGGAGGCGACAGGACCCCACGAGCAGTACTTC. Translated, it gives CASREATGPHEQYF. V usage is TRBV2 and J usage is TRBJ2-7; a weak D match, TRBD1 (6 bases). The CDR3 is 14 amino acids. The V gene lost 6 bases and the J gene lost 5 bases, with 17 bases spanning the gap. Germline V lookup: CDR1 SNHLY, CDR2 FYNNEI.

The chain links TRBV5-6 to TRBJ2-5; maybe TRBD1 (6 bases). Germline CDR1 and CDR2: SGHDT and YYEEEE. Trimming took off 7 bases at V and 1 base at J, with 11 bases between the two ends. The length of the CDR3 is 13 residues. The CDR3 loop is CASYGQSQETQYF. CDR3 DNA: TGTGCCAGCTATGGACAGAGCCAAGAGACCCAGTACTTC.

The chain's CDR3 is CASSPRDSRFYEQYF. As DNA, the CDR3 is TGTGCCAGCAGTCCCCGGGACTCCCGGTTTTACGAGCAGTACTTC. This rearrangement joins TRBV6-5 to TRBJ2-7, with D tentatively TRBD2 (6 bases). The CDR3 extends over 15 amino acids. Germline values: CDR1 MNHEY, CDR2 SVGAGI. Trimming removed 5 bases from V and 4 bases from J, with 18 bases in between.

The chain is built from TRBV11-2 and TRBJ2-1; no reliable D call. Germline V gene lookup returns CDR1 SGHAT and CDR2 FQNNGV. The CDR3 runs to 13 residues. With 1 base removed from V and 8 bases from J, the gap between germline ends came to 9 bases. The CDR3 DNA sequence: TGTGCCAGCAGCTTAGCCCAGTGGCATGAGCAGTTCTTC. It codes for CASSLAQWHEQFF.

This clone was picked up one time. The CDR3 DNA follows: TGTGCCAGCAGTTATCACGGAGGTGGCTACACCTTC. The encoded protein is CASSYHGGGYTF. This chain joins TRBV6-6 and TRBJ1-2, with unresolved D. From germline, CDR1 is MNHNY and CDR2 SVGAGI (reference sequence). CDR3 size: 12 residues. Between the trimmed V and J ends, which lost 3 bases and 7 bases, there was a span of 9 bases.

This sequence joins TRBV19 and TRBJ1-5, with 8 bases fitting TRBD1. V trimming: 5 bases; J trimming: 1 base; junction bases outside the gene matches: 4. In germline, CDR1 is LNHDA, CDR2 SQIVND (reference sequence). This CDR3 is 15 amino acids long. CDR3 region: CASSAGQGSNQPQHF. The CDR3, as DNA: TGTGCCAGTAGTGCCGGACAGGGAAGCAATCAGCCCCAGCATTTT.

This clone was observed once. CDR3 in amino acids: CASSLATVNEKLFF. In nucleotides, the CDR3 is TGTGCCAGCAGCTTAGCGACAGTTAATGAAAAACTGTTTTTT. This chain uses TRBV7-2 with TRBJ1-4; tentative D call: TRBD1 (5 bases). CDR3 length: 14 amino acids. The ends were cut back, 0 bases at V and 4 bases at J, with 6 bases in the middle. The germline V gene encodes CDR1 SGHTA and CDR2 FQGNSA. Full variable domain (missing parts from reference TRBV7-2 and TRBJ1-4): GAGVSQSPSNKVTEKGKDVELRCDPISGHTALYWYRQSLGQGLEFLIYFQGNSAPDKSGLPSDRFSAERTGGSVSTLTIQRTQQEDSAVYLCASSLATVNEKLFFGSGTQLSVL.

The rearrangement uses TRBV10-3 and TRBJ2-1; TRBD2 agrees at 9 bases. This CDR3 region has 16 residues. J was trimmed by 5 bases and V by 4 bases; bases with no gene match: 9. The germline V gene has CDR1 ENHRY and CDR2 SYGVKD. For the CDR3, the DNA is TGTGCCATCAGTGTGTCCGGGACTAGCTCAAACAATGAGCAGTTCTTC. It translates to CAISVSGTSSNNEQFF.

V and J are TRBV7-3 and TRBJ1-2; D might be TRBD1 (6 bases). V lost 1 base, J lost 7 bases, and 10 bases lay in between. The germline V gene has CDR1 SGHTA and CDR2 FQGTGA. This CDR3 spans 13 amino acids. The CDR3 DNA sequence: TGTGCCAGCAGCTTAAATCAGGGGCTTGGCTACACCTTC. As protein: CASSLNQGLGYTF.

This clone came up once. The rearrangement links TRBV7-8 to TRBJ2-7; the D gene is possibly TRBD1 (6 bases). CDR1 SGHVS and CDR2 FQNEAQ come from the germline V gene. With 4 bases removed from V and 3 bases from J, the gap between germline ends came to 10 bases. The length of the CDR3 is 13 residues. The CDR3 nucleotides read TGTGCCAGCAGCTCTACAGGGCGCTACGAGCAGTACTTC. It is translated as CASSSTGRYEQYF.

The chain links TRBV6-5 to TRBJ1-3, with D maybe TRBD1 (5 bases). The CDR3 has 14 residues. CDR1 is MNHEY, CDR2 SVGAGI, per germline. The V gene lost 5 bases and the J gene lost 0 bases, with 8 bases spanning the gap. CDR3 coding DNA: TGTGCCAGCAGTCGGACATACTCTGGAAACACCATATATTTT. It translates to CASSRTYSGNTIYF.

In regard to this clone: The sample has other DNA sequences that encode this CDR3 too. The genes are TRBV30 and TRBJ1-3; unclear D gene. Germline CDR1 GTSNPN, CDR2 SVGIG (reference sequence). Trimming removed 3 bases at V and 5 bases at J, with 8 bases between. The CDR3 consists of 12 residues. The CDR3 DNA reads TGTGCCTGGAGCGTATCTAGAAACACCATATATTTT. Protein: CAWSVSRNTIYF.

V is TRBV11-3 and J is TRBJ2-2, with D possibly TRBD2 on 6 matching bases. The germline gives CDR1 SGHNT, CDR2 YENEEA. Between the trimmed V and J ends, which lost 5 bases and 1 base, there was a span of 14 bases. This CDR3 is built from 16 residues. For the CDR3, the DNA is TGTGCCAGCAGCAAGGCGGGAAGTGGGAACACCGGGGAGCTGTTTTTT. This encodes CASSKAGSGNTGELFF.

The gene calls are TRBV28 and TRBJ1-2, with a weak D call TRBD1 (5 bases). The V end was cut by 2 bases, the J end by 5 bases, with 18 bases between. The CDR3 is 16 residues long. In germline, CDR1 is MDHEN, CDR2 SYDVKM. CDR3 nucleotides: TGTGCCAGCAGTTTAGGTGTAGCCAGGGCCGGATATGGCTACACCTTC. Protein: CASSLGVARAGYGYTF.

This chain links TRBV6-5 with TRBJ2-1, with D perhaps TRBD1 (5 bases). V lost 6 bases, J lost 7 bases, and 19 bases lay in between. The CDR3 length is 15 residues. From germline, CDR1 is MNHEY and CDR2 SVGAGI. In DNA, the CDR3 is TGTGCCAGCAGATTAGACGTAGGGGCATTTAATGAGCAGTTCTTC. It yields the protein CASRLDVGAFNEQFF.

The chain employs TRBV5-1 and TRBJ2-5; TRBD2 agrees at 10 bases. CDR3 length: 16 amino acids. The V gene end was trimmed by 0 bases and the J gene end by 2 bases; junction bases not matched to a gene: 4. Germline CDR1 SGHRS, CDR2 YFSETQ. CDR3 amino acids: CASSLELAGQQETQYF. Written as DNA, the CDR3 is TGCGCCAGCAGCTTGGAACTAGCGGGGCAACAAGAGACCCAGTACTTC.

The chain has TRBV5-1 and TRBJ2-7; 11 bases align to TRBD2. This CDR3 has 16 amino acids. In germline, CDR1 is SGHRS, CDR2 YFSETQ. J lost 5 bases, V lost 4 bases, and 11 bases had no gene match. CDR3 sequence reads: CASSTEGLAVPNEQYF. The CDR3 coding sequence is TGCGCCAGCAGCACCGAGGGACTAGCGGTTCCCAACGAGCAGTACTTC.